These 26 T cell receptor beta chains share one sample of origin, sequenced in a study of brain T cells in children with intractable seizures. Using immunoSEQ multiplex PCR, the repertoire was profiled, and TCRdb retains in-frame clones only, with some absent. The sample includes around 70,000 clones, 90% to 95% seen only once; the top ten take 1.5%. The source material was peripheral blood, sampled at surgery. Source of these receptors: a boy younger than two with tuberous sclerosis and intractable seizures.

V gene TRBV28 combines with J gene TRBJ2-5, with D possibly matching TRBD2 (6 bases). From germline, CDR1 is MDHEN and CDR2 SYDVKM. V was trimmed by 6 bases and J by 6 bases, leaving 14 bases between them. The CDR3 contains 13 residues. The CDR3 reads CASSPPGGKTQYF. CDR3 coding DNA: TGTGCCAGCAGCCCTCCGGGCGGGAAGACCCAGTACTTC.

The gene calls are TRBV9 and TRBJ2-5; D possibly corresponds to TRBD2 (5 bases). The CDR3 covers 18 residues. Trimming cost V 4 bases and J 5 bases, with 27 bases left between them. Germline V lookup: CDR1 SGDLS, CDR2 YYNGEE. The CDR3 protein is CASSPGVGVSLSGETQYF. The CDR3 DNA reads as TGTGCCAGCAGCCCCGGGGTTGGGGTTAGCTTGTCTGGGGAGACCCAGTACTTC.

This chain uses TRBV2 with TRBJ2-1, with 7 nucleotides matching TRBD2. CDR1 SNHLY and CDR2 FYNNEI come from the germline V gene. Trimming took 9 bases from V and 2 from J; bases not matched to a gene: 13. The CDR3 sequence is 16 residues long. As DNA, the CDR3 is TGTGCCAGGGGGCAGGTAGCGGGCCGGACCTACAATGAGCAGTTCTTC. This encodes CARGQVAGRTYNEQFF.

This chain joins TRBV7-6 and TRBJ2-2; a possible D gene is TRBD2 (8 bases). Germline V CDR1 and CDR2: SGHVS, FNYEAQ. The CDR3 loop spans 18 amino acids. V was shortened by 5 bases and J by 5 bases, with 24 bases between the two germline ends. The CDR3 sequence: CASSEGGWRGAETGELFF. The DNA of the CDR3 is TGTGCCAGCAGCGAAGGGGGCTGGCGGGGGGCCGAGACCGGGGAGCTGTTTTTT.

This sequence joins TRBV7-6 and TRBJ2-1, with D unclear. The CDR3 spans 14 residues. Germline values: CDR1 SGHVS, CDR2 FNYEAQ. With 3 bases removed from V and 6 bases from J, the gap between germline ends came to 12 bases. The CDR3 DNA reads TGTGCCAGCAGCTTGCAGCGTTCAGGCAATGAGCAGTTCTTC. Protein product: CASSLQRSGNEQFF.

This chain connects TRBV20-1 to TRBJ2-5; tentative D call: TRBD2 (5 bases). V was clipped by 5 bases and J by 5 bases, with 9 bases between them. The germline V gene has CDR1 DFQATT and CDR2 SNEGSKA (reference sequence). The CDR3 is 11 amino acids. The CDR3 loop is CSAPRRETQYF. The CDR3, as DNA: TGCAGTGCTCCTAGGAGGGAGACCCAGTACTTC.

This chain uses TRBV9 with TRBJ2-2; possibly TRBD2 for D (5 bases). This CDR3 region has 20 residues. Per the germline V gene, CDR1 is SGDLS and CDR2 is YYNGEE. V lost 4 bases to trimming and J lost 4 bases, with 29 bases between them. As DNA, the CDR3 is TGTGCCAGCAGCACCTCCACCCTAAGCGGACTCACGAGAAGCACCGGGGAGCTGTTTTTT. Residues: CASSTSTLSGLTRSTGELFF.

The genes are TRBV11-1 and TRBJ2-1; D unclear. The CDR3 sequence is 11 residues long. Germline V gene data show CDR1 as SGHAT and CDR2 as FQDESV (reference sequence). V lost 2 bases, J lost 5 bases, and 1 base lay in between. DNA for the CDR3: TGTGCCAGCAGCTTAAACAATGAGCAGTTCTTC. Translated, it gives CASSLNNEQFF.

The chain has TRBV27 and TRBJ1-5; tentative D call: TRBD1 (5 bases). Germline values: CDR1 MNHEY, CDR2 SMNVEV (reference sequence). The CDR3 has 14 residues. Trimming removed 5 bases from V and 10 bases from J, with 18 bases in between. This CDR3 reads CASSPGTGSYPQHF. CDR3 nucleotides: TGTGCCAGCAGTCCAGGGACCGGGTCCTACCCCCAGCATTTT.

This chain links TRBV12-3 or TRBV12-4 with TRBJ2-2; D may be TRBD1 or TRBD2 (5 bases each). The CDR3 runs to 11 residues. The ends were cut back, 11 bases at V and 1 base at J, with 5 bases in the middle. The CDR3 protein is CAGGNTGELFF. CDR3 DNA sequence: TGTGCCGGGGGGAACACCGGGGAGCTGTTTTTT.

The CDR3 spells CASSETGSVQPQHF. DNA for the CDR3: TGTGCCAGCAGCGAGACAGGGTCGGTTCAGCCCCAGCATTTT. The rearrangement links TRBV2 to TRBJ1-5; 7 nucleotides match TRBD1. CDR1 SNHLY and CDR2 FYNNEI come from the germline V gene. V shed 6 bases, J shed 6 bases, and the junction held 8 bases outside the gene matches. The CDR3 runs to 14 residues.

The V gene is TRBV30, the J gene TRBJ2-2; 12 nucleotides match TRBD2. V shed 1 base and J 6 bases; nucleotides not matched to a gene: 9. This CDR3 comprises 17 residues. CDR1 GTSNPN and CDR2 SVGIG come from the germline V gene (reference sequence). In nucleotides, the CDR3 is TGTGCCTGGAGTGCCTGGACTAGCGGGGAGAGGGCCGGGGAGCTGTTTTTT. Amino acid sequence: CAWSAWTSGERAGELFF.

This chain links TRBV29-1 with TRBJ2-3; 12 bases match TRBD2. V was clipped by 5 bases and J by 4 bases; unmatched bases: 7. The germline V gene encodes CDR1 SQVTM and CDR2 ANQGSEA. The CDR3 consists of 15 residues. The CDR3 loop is CSVRSSGGAPDTQYF. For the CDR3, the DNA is TGCAGCGTTAGGTCTAGCGGGGGGGCCCCAGATACGCAGTATTTT.

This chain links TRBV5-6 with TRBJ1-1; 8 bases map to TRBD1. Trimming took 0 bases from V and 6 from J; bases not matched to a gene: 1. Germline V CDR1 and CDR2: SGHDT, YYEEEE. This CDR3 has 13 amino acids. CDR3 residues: CASSLGTGPEAFF. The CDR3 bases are TGTGCCAGCAGCTTGGGGACAGGGCCTGAAGCTTTCTTT.

As DNA, the CDR3 is TGTGCCAGCAGCTCGGGACTAGCGGGGGGGCCTCGGCAGTTCTTC. This gives the protein CASSSGLAGGPRQFF. The rearrangement links TRBV7-2 to TRBJ2-1, with 16 bases fitting TRBD2. Germline V gene sequence: CDR1 SGHTA, CDR2 FQGNSA. V dropped 4 bases and J dropped 12; count of bases not matched to a gene: 6. The CDR3 has 15 amino acids.

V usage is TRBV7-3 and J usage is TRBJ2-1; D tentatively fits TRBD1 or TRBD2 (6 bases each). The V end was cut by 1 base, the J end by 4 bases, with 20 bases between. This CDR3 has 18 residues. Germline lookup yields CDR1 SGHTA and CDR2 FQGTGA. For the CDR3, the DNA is TGTGCCAGCAGCTTAATCGGGGGCGCGGGGAGTAGTTACAATGAGCAGTTCTTC. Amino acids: CASSLIGGAGSSYNEQFF.

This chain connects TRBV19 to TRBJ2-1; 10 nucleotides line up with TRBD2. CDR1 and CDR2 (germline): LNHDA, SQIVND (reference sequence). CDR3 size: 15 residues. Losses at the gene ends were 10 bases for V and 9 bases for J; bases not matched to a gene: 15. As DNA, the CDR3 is TGTGCCACCTCTTGGGGGCTAGCGGGAGTATCTGAGCAGTTCTTC. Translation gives CATSWGLAGVSEQFF.

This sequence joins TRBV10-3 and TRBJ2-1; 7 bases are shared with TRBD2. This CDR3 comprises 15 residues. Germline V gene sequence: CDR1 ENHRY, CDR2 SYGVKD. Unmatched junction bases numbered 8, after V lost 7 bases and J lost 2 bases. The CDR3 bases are TGTGCCATCACTTCTAGCGGAGAAACCTACAATGAGCAGTTCTTC. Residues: CAITSSGETYNEQFF.

The CDR3 sequence is CASSQTGAQETQYF. The CDR3 DNA is TGTGCCAGCAGCCAAACGGGGGCCCAAGAGACCCAGTACTTC. V and J are TRBV14 and TRBJ2-5; D is possibly TRBD1 or TRBD2 (6 bases each). V lost 2 bases and J 1 base, leaving 8 bases between the germline ends. Germline V gene lookup returns CDR1 SGHDN and CDR2 FVKESK. The CDR3 is 14 amino acids. Variable domain in full (rest from reference TRBV14 and TRBJ2-5): EAGVTQFPSHSVIEKGQTVTLRCDPISGHDNLYWYRRVMGKEIKFLLHFVKESKQDESGMPNNRFLAERTGGTYSTLKVQPAELEDSGVYFCASSQTGAQETQYFGPGTRLLVL.

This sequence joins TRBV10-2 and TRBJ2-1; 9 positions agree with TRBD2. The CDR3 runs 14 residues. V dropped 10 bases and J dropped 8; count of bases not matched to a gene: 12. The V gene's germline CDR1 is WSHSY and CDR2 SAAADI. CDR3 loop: CATLGAGGPDEQFF. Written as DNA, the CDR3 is TGCGCCACCCTGGGGGCGGGAGGGCCGGATGAGCAGTTCTTC.

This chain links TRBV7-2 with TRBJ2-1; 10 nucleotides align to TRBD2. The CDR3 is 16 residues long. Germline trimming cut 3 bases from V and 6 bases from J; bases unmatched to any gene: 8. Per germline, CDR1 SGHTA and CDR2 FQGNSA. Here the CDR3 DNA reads TGTGCCAGCAGCTTCCCCCGAACTAGCGGGACCAATGAGCAGTTCTTC. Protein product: CASSFPRTSGTNEQFF.

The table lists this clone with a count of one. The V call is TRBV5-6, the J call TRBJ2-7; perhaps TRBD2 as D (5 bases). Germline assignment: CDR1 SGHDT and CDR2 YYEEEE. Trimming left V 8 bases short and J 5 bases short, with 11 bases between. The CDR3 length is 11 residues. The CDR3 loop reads CASKDGNEQYF. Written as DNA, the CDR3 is TGTGCCAGTAAAGACGGGAACGAGCAGTACTTC.

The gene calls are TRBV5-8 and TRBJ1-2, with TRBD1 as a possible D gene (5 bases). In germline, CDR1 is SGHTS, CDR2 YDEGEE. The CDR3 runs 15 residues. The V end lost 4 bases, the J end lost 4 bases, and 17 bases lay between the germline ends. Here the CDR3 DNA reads TGTGCCAGCAGCCCGAGGGACGTCGGGGTCTATGGCTACACCTTC. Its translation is CASSPRDVGVYGYTF.

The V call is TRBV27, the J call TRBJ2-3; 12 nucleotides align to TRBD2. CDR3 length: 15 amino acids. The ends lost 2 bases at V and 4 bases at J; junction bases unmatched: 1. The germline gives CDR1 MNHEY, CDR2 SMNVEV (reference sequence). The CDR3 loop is CASSLLAGGPDTQYF. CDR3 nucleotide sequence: TGTGCCAGCAGTTTACTAGCGGGAGGGCCAGATACGCAGTATTTT.

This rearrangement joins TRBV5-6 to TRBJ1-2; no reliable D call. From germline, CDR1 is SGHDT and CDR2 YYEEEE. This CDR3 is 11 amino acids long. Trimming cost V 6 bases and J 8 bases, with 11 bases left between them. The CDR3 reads CASTKAEGYTF. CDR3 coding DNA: TGTGCCAGCACCAAGGCGGAAGGCTACACCTTC.

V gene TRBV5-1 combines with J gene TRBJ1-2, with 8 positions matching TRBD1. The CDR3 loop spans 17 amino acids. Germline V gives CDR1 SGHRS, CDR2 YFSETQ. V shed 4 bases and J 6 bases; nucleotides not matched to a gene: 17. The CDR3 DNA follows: TGCGCCAGCAGCGTTAATGCCGGGGCAGGGGGCATGGATGGCTACACCTTC. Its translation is CASSVNAGAGGMDGYTF.